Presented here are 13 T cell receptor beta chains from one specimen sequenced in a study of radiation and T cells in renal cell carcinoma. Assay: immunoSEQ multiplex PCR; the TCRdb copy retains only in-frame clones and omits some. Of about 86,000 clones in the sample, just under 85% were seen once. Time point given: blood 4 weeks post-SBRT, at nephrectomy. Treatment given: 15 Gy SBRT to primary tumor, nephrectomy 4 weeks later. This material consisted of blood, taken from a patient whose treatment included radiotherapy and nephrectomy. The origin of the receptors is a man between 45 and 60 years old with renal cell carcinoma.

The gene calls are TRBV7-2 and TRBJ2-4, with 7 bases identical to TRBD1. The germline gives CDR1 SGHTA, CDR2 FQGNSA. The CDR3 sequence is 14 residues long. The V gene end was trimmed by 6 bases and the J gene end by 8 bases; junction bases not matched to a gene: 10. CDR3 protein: CASRNQGVLDIQYF. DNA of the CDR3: TGTGCCAGCAGGAATCAGGGGGTGCTGGACATTCAGTACTTC.

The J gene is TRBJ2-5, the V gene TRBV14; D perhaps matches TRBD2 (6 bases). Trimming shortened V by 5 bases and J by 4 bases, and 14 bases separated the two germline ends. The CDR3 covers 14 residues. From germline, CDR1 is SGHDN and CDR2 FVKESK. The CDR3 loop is CASSRGGASETQYF. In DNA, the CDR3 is TGTGCCAGCAGCAGGGGCGGGGCCTCAGAGACCCAGTACTTC.

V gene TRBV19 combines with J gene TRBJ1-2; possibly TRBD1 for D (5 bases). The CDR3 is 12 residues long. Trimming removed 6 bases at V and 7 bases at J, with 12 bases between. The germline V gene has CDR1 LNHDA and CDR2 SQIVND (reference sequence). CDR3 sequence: CASSPQESGYTF. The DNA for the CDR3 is TGTGCCAGTAGCCCACAGGAGTCTGGCTACACCTTC.

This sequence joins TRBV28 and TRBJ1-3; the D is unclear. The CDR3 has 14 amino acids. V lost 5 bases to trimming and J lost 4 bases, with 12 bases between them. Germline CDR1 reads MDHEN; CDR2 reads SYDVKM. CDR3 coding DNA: TGTGCCAGCAGTGCCCACGGTTCGGGAAACACCATATATTTT. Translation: CASSAHGSGNTIYF.

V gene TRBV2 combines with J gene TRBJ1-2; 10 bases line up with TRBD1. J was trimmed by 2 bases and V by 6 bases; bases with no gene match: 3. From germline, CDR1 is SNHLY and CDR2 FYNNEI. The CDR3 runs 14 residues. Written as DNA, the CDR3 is TGTGCCAGCAGAAAGGGACAGGGGAACTATGGCTACACCTTC. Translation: CASRKGQGNYGYTF.

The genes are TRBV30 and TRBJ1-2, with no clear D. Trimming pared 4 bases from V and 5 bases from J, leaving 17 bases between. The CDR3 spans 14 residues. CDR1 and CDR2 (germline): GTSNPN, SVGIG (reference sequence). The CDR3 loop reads CAWIGGRKIYGYTF. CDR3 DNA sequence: TGTGCCTGGATTGGCGGACGGAAGATTTATGGCTACACCTTC.

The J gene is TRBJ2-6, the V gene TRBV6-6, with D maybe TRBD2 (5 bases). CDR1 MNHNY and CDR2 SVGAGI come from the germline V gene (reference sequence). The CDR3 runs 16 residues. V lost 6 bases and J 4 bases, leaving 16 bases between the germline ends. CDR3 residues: CASSRKTGSGANVLTF. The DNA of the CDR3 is TGTGCCAGCAGCCGCAAAACGGGGTCGGGGGCCAACGTCCTGACTTTC.

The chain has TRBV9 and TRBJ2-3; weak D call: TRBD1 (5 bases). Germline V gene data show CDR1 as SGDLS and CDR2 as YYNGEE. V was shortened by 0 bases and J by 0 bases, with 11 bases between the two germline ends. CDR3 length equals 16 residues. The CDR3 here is CASSVVGVASTDTQYF. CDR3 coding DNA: TGTGCCAGCAGCGTAGTAGGGGTTGCTAGCACAGATACGCAGTATTTT.

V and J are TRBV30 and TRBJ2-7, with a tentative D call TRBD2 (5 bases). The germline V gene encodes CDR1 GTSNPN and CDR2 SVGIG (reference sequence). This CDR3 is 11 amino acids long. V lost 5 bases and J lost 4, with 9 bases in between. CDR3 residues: CAWAGGYEQYF. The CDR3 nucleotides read TGTGCCTGGGCGGGTGGGTACGAGCAGTACTTC.

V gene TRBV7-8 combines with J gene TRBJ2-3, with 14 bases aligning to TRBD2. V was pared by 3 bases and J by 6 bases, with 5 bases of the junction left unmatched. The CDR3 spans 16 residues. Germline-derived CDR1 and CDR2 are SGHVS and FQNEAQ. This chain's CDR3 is CASSLAGTSGSDTQYF. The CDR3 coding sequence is TGTGCCAGCAGCTTGGCGGGGACTAGCGGGAGTGATACGCAGTATTTT. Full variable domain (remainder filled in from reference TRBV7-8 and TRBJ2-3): GAGVSQSPRYKVAKRGQDVALRCDPISGHVSLFWYQQALGQGPEFLTYFQNEAQLDKSGLPSDRFFAERPEGSVSTLKIQRTQQEDSAVYLCASSLAGTSGSDTQYFGPGTRLTVL.

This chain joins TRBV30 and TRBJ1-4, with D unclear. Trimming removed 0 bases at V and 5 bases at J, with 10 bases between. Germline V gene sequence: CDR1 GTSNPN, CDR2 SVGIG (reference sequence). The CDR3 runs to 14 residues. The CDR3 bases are TGTGCCTGGAGTGTAGGCAGGTTGAATGAAAAACTGTTTTTT. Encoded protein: CAWSVGRLNEKLFF.

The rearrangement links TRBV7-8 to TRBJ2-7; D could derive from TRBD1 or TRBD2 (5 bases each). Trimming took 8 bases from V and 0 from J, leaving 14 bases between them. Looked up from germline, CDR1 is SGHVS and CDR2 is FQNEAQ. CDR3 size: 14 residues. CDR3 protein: CASLPSGASYEQYF. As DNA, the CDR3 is TGTGCCAGCCTTCCGTCCGGGGCCTCCTACGAGCAGTACTTC.

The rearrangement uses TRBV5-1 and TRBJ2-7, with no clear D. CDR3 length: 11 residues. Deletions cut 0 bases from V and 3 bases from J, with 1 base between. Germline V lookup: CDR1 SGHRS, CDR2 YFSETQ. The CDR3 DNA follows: TGCGCCAGCAGCTTGGGCTACGAGCAGTACTTC. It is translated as CASSLGYEQYF.